These 21 T cell receptor beta chains were sequenced from one sample in a study of cytomegalovirus exposure and HLA in healthy donors. Method: immunoSEQ multiplex PCR; TCRdb's copy keeps in-frame clones and lacks some. The sample records about 250,000 clones, about 88% being singletons. Sample: PBMCs. The receptor set was obtained from a man between 18 and 29 years old in good health and CMV-seropositive.

The J gene is TRBJ2-7, the V gene TRBV5-1; D is unclear. V lost 6 bases, J lost 7 bases, and 11 bases lay in between. This CDR3 is 11 amino acids long. CDR1 is SGHRS and CDR2 is YFSETQ in the germline V gene. For the CDR3, the DNA is TGCGCCAGCAATAATGGGCCGGAGCAGTACTTC. Protein sequence: CASNNGPEQYF.

The rearrangement uses TRBV2 and TRBJ1-5; D is ambiguous. The CDR3 covers 15 residues. CDR1 is SNHLY and CDR2 is FYNNEI in the germline V gene. V lost 4 bases and J lost 2, with 12 bases in between. The CDR3 sequence: CASSVRSLGNQPQHF. CDR3 DNA sequence: TGTGCCAGCAGTGTACGATCCCTCGGCAATCAGCCCCAGCATTTT.

Details on this clone: The same CDR3 is also encoded by other DNA sequences in this sample. The CDR3 reads CASSYSGTTNEKLFF. The CDR3 DNA reads as TGTGCCAGCAGTTACTCCGGGACAACTAATGAAAAACTGTTTTTT. This chain connects TRBV6-5 to TRBJ1-4; D not resolved. Trimming pared 0 bases from V and 0 bases from J, leaving 5 bases between. The germline V gene encodes CDR1 MNHEY and CDR2 SVGAGI. The CDR3 contains 15 residues.

J is TRBJ2-7 and V is TRBV27; possibly TRBD2 for D (5 bases). V was clipped by 5 bases and J by 5 bases, with 16 bases between them. Germline V gene sequence: CDR1 MNHEY, CDR2 SMNVEV (reference sequence). This CDR3 has 14 amino acids. This CDR3 reads CASSKGLGRDEQYF. As DNA, the CDR3 is TGTGCCAGCAGTAAAGGACTGGGTAGGGACGAGCAGTACTTC.

This clone was observed a single time. The genes are TRBV5-1 and TRBJ1-1; TRBD1 matches 7 bases. The CDR3 covers 12 residues. Germline assignment: CDR1 SGHRS and CDR2 YFSETQ. V lost 1 base, J lost 6 bases, and 0 bases stayed unmatched. In DNA form, the CDR3 reads TGCGCCAGCAGCTTGCAGGGGGCTGAAGCTTTCTTT. Translating gives CASSLQGAEAFF.

This chain links TRBV2 with TRBJ2-1, with 7 nucleotides matching TRBD1. CDR3 length equals 14 residues. Trimming at V came to 4 bases and at J to 3 bases, leaving 3 bases not matched to a gene. Germline CDR1 SNHLY, CDR2 FYNNEI. The chain's CDR3 is CASSARTGYNEQFF. The CDR3 nucleotides read TGTGCCAGCAGTGCCCGGACAGGCTACAATGAGCAGTTCTTC. The full variable domain, rest sourced from reference TRBV2 and TRBJ2-1, is EPEVTQTPSHQVTQMGQEVILRCVPISNHLYFYWYRQILGQKVEFLVSFYNNEISEKSEIFDDQFSVERPDGSNFTLKIRSTKLEDSAMYFCASSARTGYNEQFFGPGTRLTVL.

This chain uses TRBV14 with TRBJ2-7, with a weak D call TRBD1 (5 bases). V lost 1 base and J lost 6, with 16 bases in between. The CDR3 spans 15 residues. Germline-derived CDR1 and CDR2 are SGHDN and FVKESK. The CDR3 loop reads CASSQAPGWMREQYF. In nucleotides, the CDR3 is TGTGCCAGCAGCCAAGCACCAGGGTGGATGCGCGAGCAGTACTTC.

The chain employs TRBV4-2 and TRBJ1-2, with TRBD1 as a possible D gene (5 bases). The CDR3 has 13 amino acids. The germline gives CDR1 LGHNA, CDR2 YNFKEQ. Trimming removed 1 base from V and 3 bases from J, with 6 bases in between. The CDR3 sequence is CASSQARDYGYTF. The CDR3 nucleotides read TGTGCCAGCAGCCAAGCCAGGGACTATGGCTACACCTTC.

This chain joins TRBV27 and TRBJ2-5; tentatively, D is TRBD2 (6 bases). The CDR3 consists of 13 residues. V gave up 8 bases and J gave up 1 base, with 11 bases separating them. Germline CDR1 and CDR2: MNHEY and SMNVEV (reference sequence). This chain's CDR3 is CASGGMFQETQYF. The CDR3 nucleotides read TGTGCCAGCGGCGGGATGTTCCAAGAGACCCAGTACTTC.

This clone has just one count. J is TRBJ2-5 and V is TRBV30, with D possibly being TRBD2 (6 bases). The V end was cut by 1 base, the J end by 2 bases, with 11 bases between. CDR3 size: 14 residues. In germline, CDR1 is GTSNPN, CDR2 SVGIG (reference sequence). CDR3 sequence (DNA): TGTGCCTGGAGTGGGGGACTGCCTCAAGAGACCCAGTACTTC. Residues: CAWSGGLPQETQYF.

This chain connects TRBV27 to TRBJ1-4; D not resolved. V was trimmed by 3 bases and J by 7 bases, leaving 6 bases between them. The CDR3 is 12 residues long. Germline V gene data show CDR1 as MNHEY and CDR2 as SMNVEV (reference sequence). The DNA for the CDR3 is TGTGCCAGCAGTTTTATTGGTGAAAAACTGTTTTTT. Translated: CASSFIGEKLFF.

This clone is a singleton in its sample. The same CDR3 can be traced to other DNA sequences in this sample. The chain uses TRBV27 and TRBJ1-1; 7 nucleotides agree with TRBD1. The CDR3 is 13 amino acids. Germline V lookup: CDR1 MNHEY, CDR2 SMNVEV (reference sequence). V shed 2 bases, J shed 5 bases, and the junction held 2 bases outside the gene matches. CDR3 residues: CASSLQGGTEAFF. CDR3 sequence (DNA): TGTGCCAGCAGTTTACAGGGGGGGACTGAAGCTTTCTTT.

The J gene is TRBJ2-5, the V gene TRBV15; 8 positions match TRBD2. J gave up 5 bases and V 5 bases, and 10 bases lay outside the gene matches. Germline V lookup: CDR1 LNHNV, CDR2 YYDKDF (reference sequence). The length of the CDR3 is 15 residues. CDR3 nucleotide sequence: TGTGCCACCAGCGGGGGACTAGACCCAAGGGAGACCCAGTACTTC. Protein sequence: CATSGGLDPRETQYF.

The chain carries TRBV5-6 and TRBJ2-7; TRBD1 aligns across 7 bases. The germline CDR1 and CDR2 sequences are SGHDT and YYEEEE. The CDR3 extends over 15 amino acids. V trimming: 3 bases; J trimming: 3 bases; junction bases outside the gene matches: 9. The CDR3 here is CASSWAGTASYEQYF. The CDR3 nucleotides read TGTGCCAGCAGCTGGGCCGGGACAGCTAGCTACGAGCAGTACTTC.

J is TRBJ2-5 and V is TRBV21-1; the D call in the table, TRBD1, was not verified against the DNA. TRBV21-1 is a listed pseudogene. The length of the CDR3 is 11 residues. The CDR3 loop reads CARKGFETQYF. DNA of the CDR3: TGTGCCCGCAAGGGGTTCGAGACCCAGTACTTC.

This clone was recorded once. The chain links TRBV11-3 to TRBJ2-1, with D possibly TRBD1 on 7 matching bases. CDR3 size: 17 residues. Germline V gene lookup returns CDR1 SGHNT and CDR2 YENEEA. Trimming removed 5 bases from V and 2 bases from J, with 19 bases in between. The chain's CDR3 is CASSLTYTRGAYNEQFF. The CDR3 nucleotides are TGTGCCAGCAGCCTCACTTACACCAGGGGGGCCTACAATGAGCAGTTCTTC.

This chain connects TRBV25-1 to TRBJ2-5, with a tentative D call TRBD2 (5 bases). V lost 2 bases and J lost 5, with 9 bases in between. Germline CDR1 reads MGHDK; CDR2 reads SYGVNS. The CDR3 extends over 13 amino acids. DNA for the CDR3: TGTGCCAGCAGTGAAGAGGGATTCGAGACCCAGTACTTC. Translation gives CASSEEGFETQYF.

V is TRBV6-1 and J is TRBJ1-5; 7 positions match TRBD1. This CDR3 has 14 amino acids. The germline gives CDR1 MNHNS, CDR2 SASEGT. Trimming cost V 5 bases and J 4 bases; bases outside gene matches: 5. The CDR3 DNA reads TGTGCCAGCAGTCAGGGACAGACTAATCAGCCCCAGCATTTT. It codes for CASSQGQTNQPQHF.

This clone was counted a few times. The rearrangement links TRBV5-5 to TRBJ1-2, with D perhaps TRBD1 (5 bases). The ends were cut back, 3 bases at V and 5 bases at J, with 17 bases in the middle. Germline-derived CDR1 and CDR2 are SGHKS and YYEKEE (reference sequence). The CDR3 is 15 amino acids. In DNA form, the CDR3 reads TGTGCCAGCAGCTGGTTCCGGGACGGGGATTATGGCTACACCTTC. Residues: CASSWFRDGDYGYTF.

This chain connects TRBV2 to TRBJ1-1, with 8 nucleotides matching TRBD1. J lost 2 bases, V lost 6 bases, and 5 bases had no gene match. The CDR3 contains 14 residues. Germline CDR1 SNHLY, CDR2 FYNNEI. The CDR3 protein is CASRGDRQNTEAFF. DNA of the CDR3: TGTGCCAGCAGGGGGGACAGGCAAAACACTGAAGCTTTCTTT.

The chain employs TRBV9 and TRBJ1-1; the D gene is possibly TRBD1 (5 bases). Trimming removed 4 bases at V and 7 bases at J, with 17 bases between. Germline V gene lookup returns CDR1 SGDLS and CDR2 YYNGEE. The CDR3 has 14 amino acids. This CDR3 is CASSTRGSLGEAFF. CDR3 nucleotide sequence: TGTGCCAGCAGCACCCGGGGCAGTCTGGGTGAAGCTTTCTTT.